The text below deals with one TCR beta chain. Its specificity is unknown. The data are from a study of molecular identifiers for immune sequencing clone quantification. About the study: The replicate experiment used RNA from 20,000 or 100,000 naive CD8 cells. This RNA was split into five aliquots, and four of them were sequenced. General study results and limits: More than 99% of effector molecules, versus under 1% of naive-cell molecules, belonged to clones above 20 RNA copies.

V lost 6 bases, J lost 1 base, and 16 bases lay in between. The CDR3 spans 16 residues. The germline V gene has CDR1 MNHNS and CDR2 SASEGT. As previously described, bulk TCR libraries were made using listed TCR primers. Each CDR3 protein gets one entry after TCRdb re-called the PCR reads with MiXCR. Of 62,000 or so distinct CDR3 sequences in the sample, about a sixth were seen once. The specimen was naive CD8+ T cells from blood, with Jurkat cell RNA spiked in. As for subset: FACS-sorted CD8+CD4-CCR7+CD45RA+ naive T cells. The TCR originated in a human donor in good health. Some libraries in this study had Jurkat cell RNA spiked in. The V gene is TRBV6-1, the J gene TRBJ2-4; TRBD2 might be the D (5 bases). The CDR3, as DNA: TGTGCCAGCAGGAGGCGAAACGGGATGGCCAAAAACATTCAGTACTTC. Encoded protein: CASRRRNGMAKNIQYF.